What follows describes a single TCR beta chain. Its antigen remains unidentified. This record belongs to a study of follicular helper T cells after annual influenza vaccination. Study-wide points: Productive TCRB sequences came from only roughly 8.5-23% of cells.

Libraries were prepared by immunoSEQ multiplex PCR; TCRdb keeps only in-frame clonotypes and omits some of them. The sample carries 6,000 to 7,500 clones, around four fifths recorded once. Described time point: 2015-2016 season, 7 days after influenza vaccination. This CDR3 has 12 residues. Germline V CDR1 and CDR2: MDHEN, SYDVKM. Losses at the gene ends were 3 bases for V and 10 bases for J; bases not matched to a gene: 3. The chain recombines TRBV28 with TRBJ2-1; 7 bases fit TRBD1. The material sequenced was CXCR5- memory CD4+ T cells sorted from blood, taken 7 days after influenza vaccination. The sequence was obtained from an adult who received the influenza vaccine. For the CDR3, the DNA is TGTGCCAGCAGTTTCGGACAGGCCGAGCAGTTCTTC. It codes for CASSFGQAEQFF.